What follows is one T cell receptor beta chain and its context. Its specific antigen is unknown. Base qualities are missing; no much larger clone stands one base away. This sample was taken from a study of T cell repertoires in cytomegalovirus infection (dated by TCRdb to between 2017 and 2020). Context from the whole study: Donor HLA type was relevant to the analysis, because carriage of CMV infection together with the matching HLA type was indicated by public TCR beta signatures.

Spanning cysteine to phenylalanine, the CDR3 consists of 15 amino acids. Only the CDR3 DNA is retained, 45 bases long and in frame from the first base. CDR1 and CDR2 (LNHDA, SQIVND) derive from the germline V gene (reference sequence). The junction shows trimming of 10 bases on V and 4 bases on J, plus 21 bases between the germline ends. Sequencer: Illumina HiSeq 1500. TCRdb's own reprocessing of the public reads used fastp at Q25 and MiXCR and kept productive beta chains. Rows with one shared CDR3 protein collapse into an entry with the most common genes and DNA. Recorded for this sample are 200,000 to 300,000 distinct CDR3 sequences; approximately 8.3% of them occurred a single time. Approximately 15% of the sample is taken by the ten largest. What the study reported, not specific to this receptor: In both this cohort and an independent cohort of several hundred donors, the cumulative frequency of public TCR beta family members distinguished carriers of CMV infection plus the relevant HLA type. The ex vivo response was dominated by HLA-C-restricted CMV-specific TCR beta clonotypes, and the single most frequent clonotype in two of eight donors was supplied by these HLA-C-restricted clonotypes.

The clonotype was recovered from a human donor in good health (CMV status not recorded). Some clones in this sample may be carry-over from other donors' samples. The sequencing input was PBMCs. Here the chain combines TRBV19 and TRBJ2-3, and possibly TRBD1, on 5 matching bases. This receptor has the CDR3 CATASNRLGPDTQYF. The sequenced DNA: TGTGCCACAGCTTCGAATCGACTGGGGCCAGATACGCAGTATTTT.